The T cell receptor beta chain described here comes from a study of T cells in Graves' hyperthyroidism and ophthalmopathy. Study-wide results and limits: Most thyroid-expanded clonotypes above 0.001 were also found in blood. Stable hyperthyroidism was told apart from ophthalmopathy by a model built on 13 V-J features.

The hyperthyroidism was newly diagnosed and had lasted under 2 months; the patients were aged 18 to 65. Clinical symptoms, serum thyroxine and TRAb, thyroid ultrasound and orbital computed tomography were used for the diagnoses. From RNA transcripts, TCR beta CDR3 regions were amplified. Carried out on the TCR CDR3, a first-round RT-PCR used the HTBI primer set. TCRdb processed the multiplex PCR reads anew with MiXCR; each CDR3 protein has one entry. Here the sample spans over 700,000 distinct CDR3 sequences, approximately 36% being singletons. Germline assignment: CDR1 MGHDK and CDR2 SYGVNS. Unmatched junction bases numbered 4, after V lost 4 bases and J lost 3 bases. This CDR3 comprises 14 residues. As concerns this clonotype: Its antigen is undetermined.

This clonotype was obtained from a woman in her thirties or forties with Graves' hyperthyroidism. The chain recombines TRBV25-1 with TRBJ2-3, with TRBD2 matching over 7 bases. The sequenced sample was blood. CDR3 region: CASSATSRTDTQYF. DNA for the CDR3: TGTGCCAGCAGTGCGACTAGCAGGACAGATACGCAGTATTTT.